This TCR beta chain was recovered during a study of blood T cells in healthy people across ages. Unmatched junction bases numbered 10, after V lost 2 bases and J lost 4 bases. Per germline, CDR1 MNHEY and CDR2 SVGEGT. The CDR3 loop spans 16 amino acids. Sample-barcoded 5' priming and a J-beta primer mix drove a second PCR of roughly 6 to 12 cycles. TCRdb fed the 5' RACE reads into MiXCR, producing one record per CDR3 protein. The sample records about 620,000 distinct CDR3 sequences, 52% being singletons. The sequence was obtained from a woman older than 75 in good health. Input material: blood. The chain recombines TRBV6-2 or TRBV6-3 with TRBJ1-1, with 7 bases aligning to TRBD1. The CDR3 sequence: CASSYIQGKVSTEAFF. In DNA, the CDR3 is TGTGCCAGCAGTTACATACAGGGGAAAGTTAGCACTGAAGCTTTCTTT.